The rows below give T cell receptor beta chains drawn from one sample of a study of response to subunit inactivated influenza vaccine. TCRdb ran MiXCR on the RT-PCR reads and lists one entry per CDR3 protein. The top ten hold 11% of the sample, which has 500,000 to 600,000 distinct CDR3 sequences, 14% seen once. Sequencing was performed on PBMCs from blood, taken 11 to 12 days after vaccination. The receptors stem from a man aged 45-60 years who received an inactivated influenza vaccine. Both conserved end residues are part of each CDR3. D genes are given only for firm matches. Rows give clone size only sometimes, using once, few, many, or a class for an expanded clone.

TRBV6-2/TRBV6-3,TRBD2,TRBJ2-7,NA,CASSNDRSGRNTYEQYF,TGTGCCAGCAGTAACGACCGTAGCGGGAGGAATACCTACGAGCAGTACTTC
TRBV7-2,TRBD2,TRBJ2-5,few,CASSLGGLAGAETQYF,TGTGCCAGCAGCTTAGGCGGACTAGCGGGAGCGGAGACCCAGTACTTC
TRBV7-2,NA,TRBJ2-1,NA,CASSLKTGYNEQFF,TGTGCCAGCAGCTTAAAGACGGGGTACAATGAGCAGTTCTTC
TRBV7-9,NA,TRBJ1-2,NA,CASMASFGGGYTF,TGTGCCAGCATGGCCTCATTTGGGGGCGGCTACACCTTC
TRBV7-9,NA,TRBJ2-7,few,CASSFDGPYEQYF,TGTGCCAGCAGCTTTGACGGACCCTACGAGCAGTACTTC
TRBV18,TRBD1,TRBJ1-5,NA,CASSMGQPNQPQHF,TGTGCCAGCTCAATGGGACAGCCCAATCAGCCCCAGCATTTT
TRBV11-2,NA,TRBJ2-3,few,CASSLRARGTDTQYF,TGTGCCAGCAGCTTGCGGGCGCGAGGCACAGATACGCAGTATTTT
TRBV29-1,TRBD2,TRBJ2-3,many,CSVKRDSTDTQYF,TGCAGCGTCAAGCGGGATAGCACAGATACGCAGTATTTT
TRBV4-2,TRBD2,TRBJ2-7,NA,CASSQDLGTSVISSYEQYF,TGTGCCAGCAGCCAAGATTTAGGGACTAGCGTTATTAGCTCCTACGAGCAGTACTTC
TRBV20-1,NA,TRBJ2-1,many,CSASYAPDEQFF,TGCAGTGCTTCTTACGCCCCCGATGAGCAGTTCTTC
TRBV29-1,NA,TRBJ2-1,NA,CSVVPHRYNEQFF,TGCAGCGTTGTCCCTCACCGTTACAATGAGCAGTTCTTC
TRBV7-9,TRBD1,TRBJ2-1,few,CASSYGTGTGNEQFF,TGTGCCAGCAGCTACGGGACAGGGACGGGGAATGAGCAGTTCTTC
TRBV20-1,NA,TRBJ1-6,NA,CSAREIRSSPLHF,TGCAGTGCTAGAGAAATTAGAAGCTCACCCCTCCACTTT
TRBV5-1,NA,TRBJ2-2,many,CASSRRAGAANTGELFF,TGCGCCAGCAGCCGGAGGGCCGGAGCGGCGAACACCGGGGAGCTGTTTTTT
TRBV18,NA,TRBJ2-3,few,CASSPREGGDTDTQYF,TGTGCCAGCTCACCCCGTGAGGGCGGGGACACAGATACGCAGTATTTT
TRBV20-1,NA,TRBJ1-2,few,CSARYQGLGGYTF,TGCAGTGCTAGATACCAGGGATTAGGTGGCTACACCTTC
TRBV29-1,NA,TRBJ1-4,NA,CSVGDGGEKLFF,TGCAGCGTTGGGGACGGTGGCGAAAAACTGTTTTTT
TRBV5-6,TRBD2,TRBJ2-3,NA,CASSVGTSGRTDTQYF,TGTGCCAGCAGCGTCGGGACTAGCGGGAGAACAGATACGCAGTATTTT
TRBV29-1,TRBD2,TRBJ2-1,few,CSVVTLGLADYNEQFF,TGCAGCGTCGTGACTCTTGGACTAGCGGATTACAATGAGCAGTTCTTC
TRBV20-1,NA,TRBJ2-3,NA,CSARLGRQQEQYF,TGCAGTGCTAGACTAGGAAGACAGCAGGAACAGTATTTT
TRBV12-3/TRBV12-4,TRBD2,TRBJ2-5,NA,CASSLGGGSPETQYF,TGTGCCAGCAGTTTGGGCGGGGGGTCCCCAGAGACCCAGTACTTC
TRBV28,TRBD2,TRBJ2-1,NA,CASSFGLAGPNNEQFF,TGTGCCAGCAGTTTTGGGCTAGCGGGACCTAACAATGAGCAGTTCTTC
TRBV9,TRBD1,TRBJ2-7,few,CASSVGSGGSYEQYF,TGTGCCAGCAGCGTAGGCTCAGGGGGCTCCTACGAGCAGTACTTC
TRBV20-1,NA,TRBJ2-1,NA,CSARLGNEQFF,TGCAGTGCTAGATTGGGTAATGAGCAGTTCTTC
TRBV20-1,NA,TRBJ1-5,many,CSARATSQGNQPQHF,TGCAGTGCTAGAGCCACTTCGCAGGGGAATCAGCCCCAGCATTTT
TRBV7-2,TRBD1,TRBJ1-2,NA,CASSLAGQAVTGYTF,TGTGCCAGCAGCTTGGCTGGACAGGCCGTAACGGGCTACACCTTC
TRBV12-3/TRBV12-4,NA,TRBJ2-5,many,CASSRVDREGETQYF,TGTGCCAGCAGTCGGGTGGACAGGGAGGGAGAGACCCAGTACTTC
TRBV7-9,TRBD1,TRBJ2-7,few,CASSKRQGAEQYF,TGTGCCAGCAGCAAACGACAGGGTGCCGAGCAGTACTTC
TRBV7-8,TRBD2,TRBJ2-1,few,CASSSTSGVEQFF,TGTGCCAGCAGCTCGACTAGCGGGGTAGAGCAGTTCTTC